The T cell receptor beta chain under discussion was sequenced for a study of vaccination and CD4 T cells after COVID-19. Across the whole study: At a median around 65 days (range 14 to 241) after dose two, post-vaccine samples were obtained. Samples from a few convalescent patients were taken at day 14 and days 161 to 241 post-vaccination.

Study-level points and caveats: The study found median SARS-CoV-2-reactive clonotypes rising from about 20 to 38, not significantly. Researchers report that a median about 89% of reactive clones in convalescent patients surfaced only post-vaccination.

TCRdb fed the PCR reads into MiXCR, producing one record per CDR3 protein. The sample includes some 29,000 distinct CDR3 sequences, 51% of them seen just once. Time point noted: late sampling 161 to 241 days after vaccination in a few convalescent patients. CDR3 size: 19 residues. The germline V gene has CDR1 SEHNR and CDR2 FQNEAQ (reference sequence). This clonotype is a singleton in its sample. Its antigen is not known. A junction end diverges from the germline sequence, so it may reflect a read error. The source was CD4+ T cells from blood, collected about 7 months after SARS-CoV-2 vaccination. This clonotype originated in a human donor who had recovered from COVID-19. This chain joins TRBV7-9 and TRBJ2-7; TRBD1 aligns across 10 bases. The CDR3 region has the DNA TGTACCAGCAGCTCCACCGGGACAGGGGCCAGTTGGAACTCCTACGAGCAGTACTTC. Amino acids: CTSSSTGTGASWNSYEQYF.